The next 6 T cell receptor beta chains were all read from a single sample in a study of T cell repertoires in cytomegalovirus infection. TCRdb reanalysed the reads using MiXCR and keeps one entry per CDR3 protein. There are some 920,000 distinct CDR3 sequences in the sample; around 31% occur only once, and roughly 13% lies in the top ten. Which antigens these TCRs recognize remains unknown. Sequencing used cultured CD8+ T cells from PBMCs, obtained from culture after CMV antigen stimulation. The receptors here all came from a human donor in good health (CMV status not recorded). Some clones in this sample may be carry-over from other donors' samples.

DNA for the CDR3: TGTGCCAGCAGTTACTCCCGACGGGACAGGGGATACAATGAGCAGTTCTTC. Protein: CASSYSRRDRGYNEQFF. V usage is TRBV6-2 or TRBV6-3 and J usage is TRBJ2-1; the match to TRBD1 covers 10 bases. V lost 0 bases to trimming and J lost 4 bases; unmatched junction nucleotides: 6. Germline lookup yields CDR1 MNHEY and CDR2 SVGEGT. The CDR3 is made up of 17 amino acids.

Many counts were recorded for this clonotype. The rearrangement uses TRBV11-3 and TRBJ2-1; 9 nucleotides align to TRBD2. The CDR3 extends over 18 amino acids. Germline values: CDR1 SGHNT, CDR2 YENEEA. Losses at the gene ends were 1 base for V and 1 base for J; bases not matched to a gene: 8. The CDR3 here is CASSLGGGSGGSYNEQFF. The CDR3 nucleotides read TGTGCCAGCAGCTTAGGGGGGGGTAGCGGGGGTTCCTACAATGAGCAGTTCTTC.

This clonotype has just a few counts. V gene TRBV7-6 combines with J gene TRBJ2-5; TRBD2 agrees at 8 bases. V trimming: 3 bases; J trimming: 4 bases; junction bases outside the gene matches: 7. The CDR3 has 15 residues. Germline assignment: CDR1 SGHVS and CDR2 FNYEAQ. In nucleotides, the CDR3 is TGTGCCAGCAGCTTCGGGGGGGCGGTGGGAGAGACCCAGTACTTC. This gives the protein CASSFGGAVGETQYF.

This clonotype has a handful of counts. The chain couples TRBV7-9 to TRBJ1-6; the D gene is possibly TRBD1 (5 bases). This CDR3 comprises 15 residues. V was shortened by 3 bases and J by 4 bases, with 10 bases between the two germline ends. Germline CDR1 is SEHNR and CDR2 is FQNEAQ (reference sequence). Written as DNA, the CDR3 is TGTGCCAGCAGCTTCCGGGACGTTTATAATTCACCCCTCCACTTT. This codes for CASSFRDVYNSPLHF.

The chain carries TRBV27 and TRBJ1-2, with 8 bases fitting TRBD1. The J segment lost 8 bases and the V segment lost 1 base, leaving 12 bases of the junction unmatched. Germline values: CDR1 MNHEY, CDR2 SMNVEV (reference sequence). This CDR3 is 16 amino acids long. The CDR3 loop is CASSLYQGAKNGGYTF. In nucleotides, the CDR3 is TGTGCCAGCAGTTTATATCAGGGGGCTAAGAATGGAGGCTACACCTTC.

To note about this clonotype: A clone one base away is much larger, so this may be a read error. Because it lacks the conserved phenylalanine or tryptophan at the end, this CDR3 is likely a read error. The chain recombines TRBV7-8 with TRBJ2-3, with 8 bases aligning to TRBD2. Per the germline V gene, CDR1 is SGHVS and CDR2 is FQNEAQ. J lost 2 bases, V lost 6 bases, and 7 bases had no gene match. The CDR3 is 15 residues long. CDR3 sequence reads: CASRLKRGNTDTQYS. The CDR3 DNA reads TGTGCCAGCAGACTAAAGCGGGGGAACACAGATACGCAGTATTCT.